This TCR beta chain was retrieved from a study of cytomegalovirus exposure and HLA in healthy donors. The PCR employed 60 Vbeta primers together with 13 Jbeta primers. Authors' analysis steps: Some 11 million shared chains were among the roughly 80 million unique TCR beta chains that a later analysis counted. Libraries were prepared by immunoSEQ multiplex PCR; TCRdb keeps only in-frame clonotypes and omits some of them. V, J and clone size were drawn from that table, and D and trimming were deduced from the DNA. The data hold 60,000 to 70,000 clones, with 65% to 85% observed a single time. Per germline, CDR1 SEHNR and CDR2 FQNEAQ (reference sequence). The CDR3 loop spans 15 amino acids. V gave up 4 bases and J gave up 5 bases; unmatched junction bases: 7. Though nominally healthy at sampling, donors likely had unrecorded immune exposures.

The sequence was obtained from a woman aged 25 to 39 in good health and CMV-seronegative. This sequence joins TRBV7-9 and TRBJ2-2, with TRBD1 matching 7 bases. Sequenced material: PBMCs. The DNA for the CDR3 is TGTGCCAGCAGCTCCGGGACAGTAGTAACCGGGGAGCTGTTTTTT. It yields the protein CASSSGTVVTGELFF. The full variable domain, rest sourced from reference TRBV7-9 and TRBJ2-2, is DTGVSQNPRHKITKRGQNVTFRCDPISEHNRLYWYRQTLGQGPEFLTYFQNEAQLEKSRLLSDRFSAERPKGSFSTLEIQRTEQGDSAMYLCASSSGTVVTGELFFGEGSRLTVL.